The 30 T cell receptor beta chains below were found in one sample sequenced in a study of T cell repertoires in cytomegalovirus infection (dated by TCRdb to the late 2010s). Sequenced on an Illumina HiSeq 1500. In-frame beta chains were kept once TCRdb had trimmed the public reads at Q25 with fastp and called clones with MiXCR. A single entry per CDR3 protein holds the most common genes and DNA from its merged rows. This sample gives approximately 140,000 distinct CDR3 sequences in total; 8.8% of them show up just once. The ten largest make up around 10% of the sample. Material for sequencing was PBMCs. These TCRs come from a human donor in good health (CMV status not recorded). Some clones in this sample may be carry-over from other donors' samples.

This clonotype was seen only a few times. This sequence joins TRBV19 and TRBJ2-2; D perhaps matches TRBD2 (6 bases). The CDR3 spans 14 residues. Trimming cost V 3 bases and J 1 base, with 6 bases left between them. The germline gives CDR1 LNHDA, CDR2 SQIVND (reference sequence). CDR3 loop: CASSMGGNTGELFF. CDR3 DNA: TGTGCCAGTAGTATGGGAGGGAACACCGGGGAGCTGTTTTTT.

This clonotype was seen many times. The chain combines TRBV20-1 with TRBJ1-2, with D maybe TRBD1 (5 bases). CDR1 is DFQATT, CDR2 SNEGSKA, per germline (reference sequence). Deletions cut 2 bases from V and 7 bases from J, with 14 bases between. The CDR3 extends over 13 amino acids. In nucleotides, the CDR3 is TGCAGTGCTAGACCGGGACCCCGGGGTGGCTACACCTTC. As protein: CSARPGPRGGYTF.

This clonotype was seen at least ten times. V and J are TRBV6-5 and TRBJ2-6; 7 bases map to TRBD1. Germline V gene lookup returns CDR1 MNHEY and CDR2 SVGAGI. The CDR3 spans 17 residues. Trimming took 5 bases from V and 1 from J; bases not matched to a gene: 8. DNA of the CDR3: TGTGCCAGCAGTCCCAGACAGGGCGGATCTGGGGCCAACGTCCTGACTTTC. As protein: CASSPRQGGSGANVLTF.

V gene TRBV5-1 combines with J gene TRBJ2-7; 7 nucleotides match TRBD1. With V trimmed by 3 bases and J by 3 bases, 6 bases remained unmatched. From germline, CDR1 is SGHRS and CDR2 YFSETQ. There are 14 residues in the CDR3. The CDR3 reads CASSYLTGNYEQYF. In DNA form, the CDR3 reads TGCGCCAGCAGCTACCTGACAGGGAACTACGAGCAGTACTTC.

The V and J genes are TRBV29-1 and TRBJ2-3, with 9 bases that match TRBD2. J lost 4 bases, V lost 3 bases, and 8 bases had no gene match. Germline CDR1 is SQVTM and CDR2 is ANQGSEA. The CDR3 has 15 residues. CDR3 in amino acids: CSVDLGSGRADTQYF. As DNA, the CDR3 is TGCAGCGTTGACCTGGGTAGCGGGAGAGCAGATACGCAGTATTTT.

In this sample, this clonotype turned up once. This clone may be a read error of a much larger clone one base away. CDR3 sequence (DNA): TGTGACACCAGGGCCACCAATACCCCAGATACGCAGTATTTT. Its translation is CDTRATNTPDTQYF. The V call is TRBV24-1, the J call TRBJ2-3; a weak D match, TRBD1 (5 bases). The length of the CDR3 is 14 residues. CDR1 KGHDR and CDR2 SFDVKD come from the germline V gene.

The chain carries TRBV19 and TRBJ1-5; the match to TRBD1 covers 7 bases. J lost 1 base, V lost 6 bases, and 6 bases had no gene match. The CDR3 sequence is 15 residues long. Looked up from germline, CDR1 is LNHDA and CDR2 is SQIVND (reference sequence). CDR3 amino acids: CASREQGFSNQPQHF. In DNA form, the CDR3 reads TGTGCCAGTAGGGAACAGGGGTTCAGCAATCAGCCCCAGCATTTT.

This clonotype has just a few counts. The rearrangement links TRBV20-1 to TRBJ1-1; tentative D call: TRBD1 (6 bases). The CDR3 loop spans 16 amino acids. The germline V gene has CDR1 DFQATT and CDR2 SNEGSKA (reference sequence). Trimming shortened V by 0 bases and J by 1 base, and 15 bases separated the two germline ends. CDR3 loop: CSARDLRQAANTEAFF. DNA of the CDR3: TGCAGTGCTAGAGATCTTCGACAGGCCGCGAACACTGAAGCTTTCTTT.

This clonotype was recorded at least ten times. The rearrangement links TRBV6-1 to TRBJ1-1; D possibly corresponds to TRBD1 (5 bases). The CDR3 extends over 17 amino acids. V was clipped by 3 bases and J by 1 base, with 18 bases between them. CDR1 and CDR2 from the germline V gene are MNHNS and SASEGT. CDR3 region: CASSDEASGRTNTEAFF. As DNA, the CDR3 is TGTGCCAGCAGTGATGAAGCGTCGGGACGGACGAACACTGAAGCTTTCTTT.

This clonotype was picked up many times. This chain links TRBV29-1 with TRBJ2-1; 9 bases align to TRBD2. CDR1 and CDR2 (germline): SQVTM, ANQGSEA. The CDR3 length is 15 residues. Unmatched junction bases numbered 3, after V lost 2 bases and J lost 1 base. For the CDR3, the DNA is TGCAGCGTTGAAAAAGCGGGGGGATCCTACAATGAGCAGTTCTTC. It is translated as CSVEKAGGSYNEQFF.

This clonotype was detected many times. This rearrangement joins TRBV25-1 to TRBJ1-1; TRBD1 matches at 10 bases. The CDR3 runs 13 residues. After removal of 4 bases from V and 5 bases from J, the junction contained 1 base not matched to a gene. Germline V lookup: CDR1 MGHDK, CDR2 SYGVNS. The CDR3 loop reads CASSGTGGTEAFF. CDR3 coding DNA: TGTGCCAGCAGTGGGACAGGGGGGACTGAAGCTTTCTTT. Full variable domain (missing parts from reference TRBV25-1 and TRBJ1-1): EADIYQTPRYLVIGTGKKITLECSQTMGHDKMYWYQQDPGMELHLIHYSYGVNSTEKGDLSSESTVSRIRTEHFPLTLESARPSHTSQYLCASSGTGGTEAFFGQGTRLTVV.

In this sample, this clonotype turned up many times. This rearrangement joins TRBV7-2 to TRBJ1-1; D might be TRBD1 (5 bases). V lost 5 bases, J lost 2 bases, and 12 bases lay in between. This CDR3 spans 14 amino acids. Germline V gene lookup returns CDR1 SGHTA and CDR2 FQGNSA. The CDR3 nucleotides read TGTGCCAGCAGCCGGGACTTATTCAACACTGAAGCTTTCTTT. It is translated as CASSRDLFNTEAFF.

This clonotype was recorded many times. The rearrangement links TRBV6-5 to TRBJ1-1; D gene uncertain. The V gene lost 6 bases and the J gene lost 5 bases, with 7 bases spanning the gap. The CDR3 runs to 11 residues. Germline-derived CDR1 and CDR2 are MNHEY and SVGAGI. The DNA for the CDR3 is TGTGCCAGCAGGACCGAGACTGAAGCTTTCTTT. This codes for CASRTETEAFF.

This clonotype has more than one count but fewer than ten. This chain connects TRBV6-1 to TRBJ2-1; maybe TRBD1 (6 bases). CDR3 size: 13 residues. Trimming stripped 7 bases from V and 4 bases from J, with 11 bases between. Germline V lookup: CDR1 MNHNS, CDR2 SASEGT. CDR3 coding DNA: TGTGCCAGCATGGGACACGAGTACAATGAGCAGTTCTTC. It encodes CASMGHEYNEQFF.

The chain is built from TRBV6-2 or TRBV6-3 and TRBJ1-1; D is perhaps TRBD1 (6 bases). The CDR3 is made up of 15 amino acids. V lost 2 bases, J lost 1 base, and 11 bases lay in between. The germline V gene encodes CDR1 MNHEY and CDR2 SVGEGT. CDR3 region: CASSYPRGQNTEAFF. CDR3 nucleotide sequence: TGTGCCAGCAGTTACCCCAGGGGCCAGAACACTGAAGCTTTCTTT.

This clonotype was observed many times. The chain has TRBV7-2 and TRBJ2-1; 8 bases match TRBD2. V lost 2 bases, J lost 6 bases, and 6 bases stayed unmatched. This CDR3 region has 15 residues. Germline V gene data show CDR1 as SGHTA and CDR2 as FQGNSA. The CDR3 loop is CASSLNSGTVNEQFF. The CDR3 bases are TGTGCCAGCAGCTTAAATAGCGGGACTGTCAATGAGCAGTTCTTC. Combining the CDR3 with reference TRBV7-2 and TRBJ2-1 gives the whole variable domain GAGVSQSPSNKVTEKGKDVELRCDPISGHTALYWYRQSLGQGLEFLIYFQGNSAPDKSGLPSDRFSAERTGGSVSTLTIQRTQQEDSAVYLCASSLNSGTVNEQFFGPGTRLTVL.

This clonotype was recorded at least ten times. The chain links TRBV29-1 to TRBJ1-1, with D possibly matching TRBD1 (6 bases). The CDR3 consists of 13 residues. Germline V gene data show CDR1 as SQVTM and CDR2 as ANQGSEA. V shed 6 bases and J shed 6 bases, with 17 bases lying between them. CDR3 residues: CSVGGRGRPEAFF. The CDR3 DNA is TGCAGCGTGGGGGGGCGAGGGAGGCCTGAAGCTTTCTTT.

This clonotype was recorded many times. The CDR3 DNA is TGTGCCAGCAGCTTAAGGGTTACCTACAATGAGCAGTTCTTC. Translating gives CASSLRVTYNEQFF. The V gene is TRBV7-8, the J gene TRBJ2-1; no definite D call. The V end was cut by 2 bases, the J end by 2 bases, with 7 bases between. Germline V gene sequence: CDR1 SGHVS, CDR2 FQNEAQ. The CDR3 is 14 amino acids.

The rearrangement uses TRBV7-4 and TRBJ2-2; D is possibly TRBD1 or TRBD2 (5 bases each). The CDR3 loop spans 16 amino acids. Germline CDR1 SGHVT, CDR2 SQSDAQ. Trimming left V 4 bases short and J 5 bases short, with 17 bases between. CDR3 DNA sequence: TGTGCCAGCAGCTCTTCAGGGAGAGGAGAAACCGGGGAGCTGTTTTTT. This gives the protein CASSSSGRGETGELFF.

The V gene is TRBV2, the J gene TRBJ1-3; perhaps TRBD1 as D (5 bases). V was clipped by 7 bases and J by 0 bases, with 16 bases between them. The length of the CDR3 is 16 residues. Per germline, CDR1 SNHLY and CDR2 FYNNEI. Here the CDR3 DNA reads TGTGCCAGCACCGAAGAGGGACTGCGCTCTGGAAACACCATATATTTT. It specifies CASTEEGLRSGNTIYF.

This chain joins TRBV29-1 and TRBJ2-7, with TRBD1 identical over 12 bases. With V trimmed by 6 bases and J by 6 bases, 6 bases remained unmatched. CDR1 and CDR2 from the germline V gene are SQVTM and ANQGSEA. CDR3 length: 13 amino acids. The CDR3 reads CSVIRDRGLEQYF. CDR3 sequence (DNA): TGCAGCGTGATCCGGGACAGGGGGCTCGAGCAGTACTTC.

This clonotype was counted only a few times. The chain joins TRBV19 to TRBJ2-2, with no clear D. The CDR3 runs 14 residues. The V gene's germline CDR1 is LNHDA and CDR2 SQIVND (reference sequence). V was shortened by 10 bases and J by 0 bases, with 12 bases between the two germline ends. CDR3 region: CATPRGSNTGELFF. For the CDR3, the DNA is TGTGCCACCCCTCGAGGCTCGAACACCGGGGAGCTGTTTTTT.

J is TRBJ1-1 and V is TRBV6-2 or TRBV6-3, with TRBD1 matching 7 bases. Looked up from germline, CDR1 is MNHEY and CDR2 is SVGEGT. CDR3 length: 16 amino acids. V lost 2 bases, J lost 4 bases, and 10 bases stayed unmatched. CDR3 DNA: TGTGCCAGCAGTTACGAGAGGTCAGGGGGAATCACTGAAGCTTTCTTT. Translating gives CASSYERSGGITEAFF.

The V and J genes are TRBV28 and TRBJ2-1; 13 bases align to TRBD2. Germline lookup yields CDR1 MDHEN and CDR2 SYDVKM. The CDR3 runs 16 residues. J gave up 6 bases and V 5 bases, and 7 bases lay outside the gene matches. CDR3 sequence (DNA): TGTGCCAGCAGTAAACTAGCGGGGGGGCCCTCCAATGAGCAGTTCTTC. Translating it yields CASSKLAGGPSNEQFF.

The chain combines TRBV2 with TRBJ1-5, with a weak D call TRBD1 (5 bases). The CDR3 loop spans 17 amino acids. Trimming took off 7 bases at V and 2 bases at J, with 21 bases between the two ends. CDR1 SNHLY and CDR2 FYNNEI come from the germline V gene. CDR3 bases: TGTGCCAGCATAGGACCGGGGGAGAATAAAGGCAATCAGCCCCAGCATTTT. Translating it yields CASIGPGENKGNQPQHF. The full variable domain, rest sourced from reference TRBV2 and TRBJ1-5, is EPEVTQTPSHQVTQMGQEVILRCVPISNHLYFYWYRQILGQKVEFLVSFYNNEISEKSEIFDDQFSVERPDGSNFTLKIRSTKLEDSAMYFCASIGPGENKGNQPQHFGDGTRLSIL.

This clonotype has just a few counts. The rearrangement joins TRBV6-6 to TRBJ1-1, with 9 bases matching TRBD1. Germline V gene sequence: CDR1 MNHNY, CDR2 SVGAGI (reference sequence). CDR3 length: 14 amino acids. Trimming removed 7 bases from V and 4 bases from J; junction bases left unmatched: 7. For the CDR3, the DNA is TGTGCCAGCACTCTCGGACAGGGGAGCACTGAAGCTTTCTTT. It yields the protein CASTLGQGSTEAFF.

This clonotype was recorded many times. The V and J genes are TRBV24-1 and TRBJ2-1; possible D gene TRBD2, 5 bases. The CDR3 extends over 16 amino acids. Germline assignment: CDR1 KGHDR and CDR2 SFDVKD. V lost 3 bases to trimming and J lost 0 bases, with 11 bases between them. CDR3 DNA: TGTGCCACCAGTGATCCGACGGGGAGCTCCTACAATGAGCAGTTCTTC. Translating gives CATSDPTGSSYNEQFF.

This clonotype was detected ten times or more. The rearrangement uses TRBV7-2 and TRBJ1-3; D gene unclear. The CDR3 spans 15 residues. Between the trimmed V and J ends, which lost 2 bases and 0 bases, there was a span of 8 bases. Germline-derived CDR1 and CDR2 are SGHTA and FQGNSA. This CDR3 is CASSLLWSSGNTIYF. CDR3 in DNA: TGTGCCAGCAGCTTACTTTGGAGCTCTGGAAACACCATATATTTT. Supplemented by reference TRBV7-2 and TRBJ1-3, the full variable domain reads GAGVSQSPSNKVTEKGKDVELRCDPISGHTALYWYRQSLGQGLEFLIYFQGNSAPDKSGLPSDRFSAERTGGSVSTLTIQRTQQEDSAVYLCASSLLWSSGNTIYFGEGSWLTVV.

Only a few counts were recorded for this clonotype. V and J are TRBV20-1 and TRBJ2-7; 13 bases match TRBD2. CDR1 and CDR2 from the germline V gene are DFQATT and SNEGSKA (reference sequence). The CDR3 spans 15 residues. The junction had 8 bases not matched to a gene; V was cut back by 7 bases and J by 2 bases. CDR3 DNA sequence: TGCAGTGTCGCCCGACTAGCGGGGGGACCCTACGAGCAGTACTTC. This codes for CSVARLAGGPYEQYF.

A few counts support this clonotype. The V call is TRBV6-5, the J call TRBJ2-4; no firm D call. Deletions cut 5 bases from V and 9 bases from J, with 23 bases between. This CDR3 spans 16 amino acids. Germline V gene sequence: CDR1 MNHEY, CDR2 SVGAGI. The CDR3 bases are TGTGCCAGCAGTCAATTTCGGACCAGACGTGCAGGCATTCAGTACTTC. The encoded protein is CASSQFRTRRAGIQYF.